The 4 T cell receptor beta chains listed next were all sequenced from one sample in a study of T cells in Graves' hyperthyroidism and ophthalmopathy (dated by TCRdb to about 2019). The method behind the library was multiplex PCR. TCRdb records Illumina HiSeq 2000 as the sequencer. TCR beta CDR3 regions were amplified from RNA transcripts. For the first round of RT-PCR on the TCR CDR3, the HTBI primer set was used together with the Qiagen OneStep RT-PCR kit. The public reads were reanalyzed by TCRdb: fastp trimming at Q25, MiXCR alignment, in-frame beta chains only. Here each entry gathers all rows of one CDR3 protein and keeps the most common genes and DNA. For this sample there are 480,000 or so distinct CDR3 sequences; 35% to 50% appear just once. Together, the top ten hold 44% of the sample. The sequenced sample consisted of peripheral blood or thyroid tissue (not recorded which). The receptor source for this set is an adult woman with Graves' disease, either hyperthyroidism or ophthalmopathy (not recorded which).

The chain joins TRBV9 to TRBJ2-7; 10 nucleotides match TRBD1. V lost 6 bases, J lost 5 bases, and 8 bases stayed unmatched. The germline V gene has CDR1 SGDLS and CDR2 YYNGEE. CDR3 length: 14 residues. CDR3 protein: CASNSRDRGHEQYF. CDR3 nucleotides: TGTGCCAGCAATAGCCGGGACAGGGGCCACGAGCAGTACTTC.

The chain combines TRBV12-3 or TRBV12-4 with TRBJ2-5, with 12 positions matching TRBD2. With V trimmed by 6 bases and J by 5 bases, 10 bases remained unmatched. The CDR3 has 16 residues. CDR3 sequence reads: CASSRTSGGSGETQYF. The CDR3 DNA follows: TGTGCCAGCAGCCGAACTAGCGGGGGGTCGGGGGAGACCCAGTACTTC.

The chain joins TRBV9 to TRBJ2-5, with 8 bases identical to TRBD1. CDR3 length: 15 residues. Germline values: CDR1 SGDLS, CDR2 YYNGEE. The V gene end was trimmed by 3 bases and the J gene end by 5 bases; junction bases not matched to a gene: 9. The CDR3 DNA follows: TGTGCCAGCAGCGACCCAGGACAGGGTTGGGAGACCCAGTACTTC. Its protein is CASSDPGQGWETQYF.

This clonotype was seen many times. The chain recombines TRBV6-4 with TRBJ1-2, with TRBD1 as a possible D gene (6 bases). The CDR3 totals 12 residues. The V gene's germline CDR1 is MRHNA and CDR2 SNTAGT. The ends were cut back, 3 bases at V and 8 bases at J, with 10 bases in the middle. CDR3 amino acids: CASSEGGRGYTF. Written as DNA, the CDR3 is TGTGCCAGCAGTGAAGGGGGTCGCGGCTACACCTTC.